This TCR beta chain was captured in a study of shared clonotypes between healthy human individuals. Study at large: Donors were two women and a few men aged 18 to 49.

CD8 cells regarded as naive lacked CD45RO, were positively chosen for CCR7, and omitted terminally differentiated effector memory CD45RA+ cells. V lost 0 bases and J 5 bases, leaving 11 bases between the germline ends. The CDR3 has 14 residues. Germline V gene data show CDR1 as MNHEY and CDR2 as SVGAGI. Original processing notes: Junction-only immunoSEQ data arrived without quality scores, meaning filtering differed. Using immunoSEQ multiplex PCR, the repertoire was profiled, and TCRdb retains in-frame clones only, with some absent. That table gives V, J and clone size, and the DNA gave D and trimming. This repertoire shows more than 550,000 clones, just over 90% found once; its top ten account for about 24%.

Sequenced material: naive CD8+ T cells sorted from blood. The origin of this receptor is a man in his thirties or forties in good health. The chain couples TRBV6-5 to TRBJ2-7; D possibly corresponds to TRBD2 (6 bases). The CDR3 region has the DNA TGTGCCAGCAGTTACTCGCCGGGAGTTGACGAGCAGTACTTC. It translates to CASSYSPGVDEQYF.